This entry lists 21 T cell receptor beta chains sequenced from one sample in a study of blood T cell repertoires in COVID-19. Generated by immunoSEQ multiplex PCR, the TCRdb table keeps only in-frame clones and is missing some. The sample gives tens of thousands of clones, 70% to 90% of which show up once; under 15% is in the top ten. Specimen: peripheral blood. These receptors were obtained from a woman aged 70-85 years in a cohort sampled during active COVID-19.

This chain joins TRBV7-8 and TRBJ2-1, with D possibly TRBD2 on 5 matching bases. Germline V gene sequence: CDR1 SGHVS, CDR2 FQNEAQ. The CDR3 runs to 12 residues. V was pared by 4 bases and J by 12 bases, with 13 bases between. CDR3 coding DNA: TGTGCCAGCAGCTCGTACCTCGGGGTGCAGTTCTTC. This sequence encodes CASSSYLGVQFF.

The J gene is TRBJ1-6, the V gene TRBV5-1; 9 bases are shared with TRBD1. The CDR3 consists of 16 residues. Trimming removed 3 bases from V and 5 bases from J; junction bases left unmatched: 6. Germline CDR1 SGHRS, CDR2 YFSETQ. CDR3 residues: CASSWTGDINNSPLHF. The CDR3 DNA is TGCGCCAGCAGCTGGACAGGGGATATTAATAATTCACCCCTCCACTTT.

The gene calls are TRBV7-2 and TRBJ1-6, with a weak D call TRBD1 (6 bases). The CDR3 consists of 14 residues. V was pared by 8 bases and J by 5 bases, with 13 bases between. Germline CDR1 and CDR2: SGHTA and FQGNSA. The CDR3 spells CASGNRVHNSPLHF. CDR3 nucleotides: TGTGCCAGCGGAAACAGGGTCCATAATTCACCCCTCCACTTT.

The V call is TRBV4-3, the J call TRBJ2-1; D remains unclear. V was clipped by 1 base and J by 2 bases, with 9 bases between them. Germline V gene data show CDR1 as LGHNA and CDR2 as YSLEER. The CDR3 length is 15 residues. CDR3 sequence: CASSQVRQAYNEQFF. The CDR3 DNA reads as TGCGCCAGCAGCCAAGTCCGGCAGGCCTACAATGAGCAGTTCTTC.

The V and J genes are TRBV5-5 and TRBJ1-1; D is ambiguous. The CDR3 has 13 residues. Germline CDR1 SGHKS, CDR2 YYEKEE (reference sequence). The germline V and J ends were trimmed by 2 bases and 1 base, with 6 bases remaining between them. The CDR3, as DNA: TGTGCCAGCAGCTTAGGGAGGAACACTGAAGCTTTCTTT. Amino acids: CASSLGRNTEAFF.

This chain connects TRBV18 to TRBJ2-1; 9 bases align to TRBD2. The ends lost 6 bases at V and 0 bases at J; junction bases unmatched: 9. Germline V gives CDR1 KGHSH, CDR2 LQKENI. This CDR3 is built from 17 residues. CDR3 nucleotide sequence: TGTGCCAGCTCCCTACGGACTAGCGCCGGCTCCTACAATGAGCAGTTCTTC. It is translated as CASSLRTSAGSYNEQFF.

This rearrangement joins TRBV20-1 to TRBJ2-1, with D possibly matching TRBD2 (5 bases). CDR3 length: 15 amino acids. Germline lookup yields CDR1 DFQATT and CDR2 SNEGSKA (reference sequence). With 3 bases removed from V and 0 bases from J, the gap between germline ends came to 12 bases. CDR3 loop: CSASGTGSSYNEQFF. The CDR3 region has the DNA TGCAGTGCTAGTGGCACGGGGAGCTCCTACAATGAGCAGTTCTTC.

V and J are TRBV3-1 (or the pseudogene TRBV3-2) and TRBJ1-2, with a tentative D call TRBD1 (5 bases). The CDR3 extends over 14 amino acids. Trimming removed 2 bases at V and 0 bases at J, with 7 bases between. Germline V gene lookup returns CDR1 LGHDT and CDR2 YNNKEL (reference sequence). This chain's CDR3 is CASSQTTANYGYTF. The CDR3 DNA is TGTGCCAGCAGCCAAACGACAGCTAACTATGGCTACACCTTC.

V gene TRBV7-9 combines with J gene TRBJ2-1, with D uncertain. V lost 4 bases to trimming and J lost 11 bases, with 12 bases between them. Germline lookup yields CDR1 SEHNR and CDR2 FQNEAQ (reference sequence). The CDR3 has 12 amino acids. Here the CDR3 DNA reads TGTGCCAGCAGCTCCCACTTCGATAAGCAGTTCTTC. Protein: CASSSHFDKQFF.

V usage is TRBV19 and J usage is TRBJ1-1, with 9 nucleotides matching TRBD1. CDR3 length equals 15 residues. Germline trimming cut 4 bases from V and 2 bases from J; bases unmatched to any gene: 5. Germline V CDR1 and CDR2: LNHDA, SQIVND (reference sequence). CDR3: CASSNWDRVNTEAFF. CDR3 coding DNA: TGTGCCAGTAGTAATTGGGACAGGGTTAACACTGAAGCTTTCTTT.

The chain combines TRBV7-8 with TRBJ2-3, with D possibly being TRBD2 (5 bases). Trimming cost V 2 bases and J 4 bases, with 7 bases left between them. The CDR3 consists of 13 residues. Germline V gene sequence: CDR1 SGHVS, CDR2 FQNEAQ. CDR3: CASSLRDPDTQYF. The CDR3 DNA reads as TGTGCCAGCAGCTTACGGGATCCAGATACGCAGTATTTT.

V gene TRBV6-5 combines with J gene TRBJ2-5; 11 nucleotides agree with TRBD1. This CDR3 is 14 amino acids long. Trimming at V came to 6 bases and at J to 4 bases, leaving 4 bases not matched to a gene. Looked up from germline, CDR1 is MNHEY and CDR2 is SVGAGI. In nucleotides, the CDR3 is TGTGCCAGCAGCTTGGGGACAGGGGGAGAGACCCAGTACTTC. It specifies CASSLGTGGETQYF.

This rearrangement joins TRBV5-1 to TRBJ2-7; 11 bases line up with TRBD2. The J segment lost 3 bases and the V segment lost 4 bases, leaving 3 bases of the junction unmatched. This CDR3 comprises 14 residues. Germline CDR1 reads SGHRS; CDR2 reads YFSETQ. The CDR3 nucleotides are TGCGCCAGCAGCAAAACTAGCGGGAGCTACGAGCAGTACTTC. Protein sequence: CASSKTSGSYEQYF. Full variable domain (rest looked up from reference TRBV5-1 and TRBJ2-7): KAGVTQTPRYLIKTRGQQVTLSCSPISGHRSVSWYQQTPGQGLQFLFEYFSETQRNKGNFPGRFSGRQFSNSRSEMNVSTLELGDSALYLCASSKTSGSYEQYFGPGTRLTVT.

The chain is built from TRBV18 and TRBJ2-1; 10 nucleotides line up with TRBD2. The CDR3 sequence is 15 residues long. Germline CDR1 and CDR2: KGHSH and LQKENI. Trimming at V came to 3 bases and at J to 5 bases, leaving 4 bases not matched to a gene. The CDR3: CASSPSTSGDNEQFF. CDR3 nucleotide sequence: TGTGCCAGCTCACCGAGTACTAGCGGGGACAATGAGCAGTTCTTC.

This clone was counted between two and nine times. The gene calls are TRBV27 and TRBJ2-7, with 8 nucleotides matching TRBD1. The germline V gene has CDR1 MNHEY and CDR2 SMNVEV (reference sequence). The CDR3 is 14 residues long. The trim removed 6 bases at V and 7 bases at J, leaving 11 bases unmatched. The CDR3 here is CASSDRGSVREQYF. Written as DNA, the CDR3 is TGTGCCAGCAGCGACAGGGGATCAGTTCGGGAGCAGTACTTC.

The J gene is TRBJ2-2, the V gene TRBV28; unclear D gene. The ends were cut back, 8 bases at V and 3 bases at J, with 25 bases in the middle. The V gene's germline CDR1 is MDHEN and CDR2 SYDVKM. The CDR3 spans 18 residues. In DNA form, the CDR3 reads TGTGCCAGCCTATCGATAGGCACCGGCGGATTGTACACCGGGGAGCTGTTTTTT. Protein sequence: CASLSIGTGGLYTGELFF.

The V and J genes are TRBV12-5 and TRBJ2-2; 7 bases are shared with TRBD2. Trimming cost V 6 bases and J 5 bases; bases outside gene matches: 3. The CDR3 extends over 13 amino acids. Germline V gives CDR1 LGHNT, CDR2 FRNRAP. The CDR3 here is CASGRGETGELFF. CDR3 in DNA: TGTGCTAGTGGCCGGGGGGAAACCGGGGAGCTGTTTTTT.

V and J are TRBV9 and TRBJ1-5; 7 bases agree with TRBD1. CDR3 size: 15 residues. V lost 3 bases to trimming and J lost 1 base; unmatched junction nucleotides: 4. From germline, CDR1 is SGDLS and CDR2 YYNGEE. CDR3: CASSATTGSNQPQHF. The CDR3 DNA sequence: TGTGCCAGCAGCGCCACGACAGGGAGCAATCAGCCCCAGCATTTT.

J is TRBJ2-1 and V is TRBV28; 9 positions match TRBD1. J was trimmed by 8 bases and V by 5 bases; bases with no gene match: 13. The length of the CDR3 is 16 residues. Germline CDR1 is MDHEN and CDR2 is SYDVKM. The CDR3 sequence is CASSHLRGQGLYEQFF. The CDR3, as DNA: TGTGCCAGCAGTCACTTGAGGGGACAGGGATTGTATGAGCAGTTCTTC.

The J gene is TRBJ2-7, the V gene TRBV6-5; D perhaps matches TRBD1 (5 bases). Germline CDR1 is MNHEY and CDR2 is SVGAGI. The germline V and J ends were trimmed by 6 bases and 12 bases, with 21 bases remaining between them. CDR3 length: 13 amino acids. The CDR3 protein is CASSPADRQPAYF. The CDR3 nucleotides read TGTGCCAGCAGCCCAGCCGATCGACAGCCGGCGTACTTC.

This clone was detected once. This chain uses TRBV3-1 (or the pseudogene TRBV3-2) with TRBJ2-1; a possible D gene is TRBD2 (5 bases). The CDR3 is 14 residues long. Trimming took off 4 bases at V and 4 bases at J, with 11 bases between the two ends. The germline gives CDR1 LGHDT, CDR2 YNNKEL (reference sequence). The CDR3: CASSPFSGYNEQFF. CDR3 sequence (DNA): TGTGCCAGCAGCCCCTTCTCGGGGTACAATGAGCAGTTCTTC.